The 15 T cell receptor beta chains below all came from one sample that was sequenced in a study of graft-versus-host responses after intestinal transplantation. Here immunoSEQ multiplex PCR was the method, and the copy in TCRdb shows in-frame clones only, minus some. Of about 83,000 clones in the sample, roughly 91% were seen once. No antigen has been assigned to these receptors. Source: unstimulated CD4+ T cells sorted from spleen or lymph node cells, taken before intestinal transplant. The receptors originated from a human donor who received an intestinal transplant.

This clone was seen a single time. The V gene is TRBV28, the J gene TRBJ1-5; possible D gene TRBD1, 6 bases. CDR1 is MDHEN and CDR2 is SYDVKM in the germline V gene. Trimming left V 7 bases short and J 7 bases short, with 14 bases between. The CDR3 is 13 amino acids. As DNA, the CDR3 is TGTGCCAGCACCTGGGGGCAAAACCAGCCCCAGCATTTT. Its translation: CASTWGQNQPQHF.

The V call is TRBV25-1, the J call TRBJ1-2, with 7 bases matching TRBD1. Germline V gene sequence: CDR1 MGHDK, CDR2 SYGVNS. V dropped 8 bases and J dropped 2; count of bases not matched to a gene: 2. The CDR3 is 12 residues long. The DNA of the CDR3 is TGTGCCAGCGGGACAGCCAACTATGGCTACACCTTC. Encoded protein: CASGTANYGYTF.

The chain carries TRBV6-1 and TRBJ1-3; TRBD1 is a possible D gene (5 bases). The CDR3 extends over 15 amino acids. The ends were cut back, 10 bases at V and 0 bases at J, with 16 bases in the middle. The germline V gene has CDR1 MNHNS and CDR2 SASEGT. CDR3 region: CATYLLTGSGNTIYF. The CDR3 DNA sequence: TGTGCCACTTACCTTCTAACAGGCTCTGGAAACACCATATATTTT.

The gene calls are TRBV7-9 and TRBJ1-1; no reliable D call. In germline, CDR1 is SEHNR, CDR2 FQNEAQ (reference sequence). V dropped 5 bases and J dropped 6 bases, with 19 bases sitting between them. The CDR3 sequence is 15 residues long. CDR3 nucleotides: TGTGCCAGCAGCCCCGCGACACTGACGTTCGCTGAAGCTTTCTTT. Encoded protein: CASSPATLTFAEAFF.

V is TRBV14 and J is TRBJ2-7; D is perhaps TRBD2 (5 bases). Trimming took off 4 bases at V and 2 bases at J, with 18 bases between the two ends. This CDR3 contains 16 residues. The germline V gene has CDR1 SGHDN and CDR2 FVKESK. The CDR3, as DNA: TGTGCCAGCAGCCTCAGCCGGGGTTGGGGAGCCTACGAGCAGTACTTC. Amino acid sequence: CASSLSRGWGAYEQYF.

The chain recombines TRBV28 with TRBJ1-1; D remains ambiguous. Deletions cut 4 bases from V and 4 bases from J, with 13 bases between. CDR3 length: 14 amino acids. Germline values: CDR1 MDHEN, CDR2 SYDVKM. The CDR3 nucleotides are TGTGCCAGCAGTTCCTGGGGTCTAGCCACTGAAGCTTTCTTT. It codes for CASSSWGLATEAFF.

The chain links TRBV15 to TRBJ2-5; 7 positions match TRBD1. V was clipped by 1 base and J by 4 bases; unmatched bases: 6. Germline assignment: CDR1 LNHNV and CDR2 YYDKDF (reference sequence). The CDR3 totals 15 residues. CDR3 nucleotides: TGTGCCACCAGCAGAGCCGGGACAGCCGGAGAGACCCAGTACTTC. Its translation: CATSRAGTAGETQYF.

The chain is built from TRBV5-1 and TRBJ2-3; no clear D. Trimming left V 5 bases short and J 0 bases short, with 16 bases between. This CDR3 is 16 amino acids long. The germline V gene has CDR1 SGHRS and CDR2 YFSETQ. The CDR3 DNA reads TGCGCCAGCAGACCCGAATGGGCAACTAGCACAGATACGCAGTATTTT. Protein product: CASRPEWATSTDTQYF.

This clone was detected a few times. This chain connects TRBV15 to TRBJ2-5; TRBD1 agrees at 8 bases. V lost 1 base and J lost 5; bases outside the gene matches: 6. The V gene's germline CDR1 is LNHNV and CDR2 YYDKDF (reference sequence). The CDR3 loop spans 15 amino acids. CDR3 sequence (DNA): TGTGCCACCAGCAGAGGTTCAGGGGGCTGGGAGACCCAGTACTTC. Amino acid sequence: CATSRGSGGWETQYF. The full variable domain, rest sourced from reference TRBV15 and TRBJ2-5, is DAMVIQNPRYQVTQFGKPVTLSCSQTLNHNVMYWYQQKSSQAPKLLFHYYDKDFNNEADTPDNFQSRRPNTSFCFLDIRSPGLGDTAMYLCATSRGSGGWETQYFGPGTRLLVL.

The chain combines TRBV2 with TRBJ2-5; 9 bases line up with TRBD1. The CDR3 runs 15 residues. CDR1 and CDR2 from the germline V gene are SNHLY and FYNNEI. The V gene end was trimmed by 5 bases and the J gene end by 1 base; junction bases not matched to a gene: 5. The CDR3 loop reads CASSPGQGFQETQYF. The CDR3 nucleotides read TGTGCCAGCAGTCCGGGACAGGGATTCCAAGAGACCCAGTACTTC.

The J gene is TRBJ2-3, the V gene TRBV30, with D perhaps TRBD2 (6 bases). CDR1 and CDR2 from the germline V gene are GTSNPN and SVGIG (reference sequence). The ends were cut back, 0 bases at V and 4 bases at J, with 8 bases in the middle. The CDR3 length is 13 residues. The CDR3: CAWSVAGADTQYF. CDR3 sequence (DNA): TGTGCCTGGAGTGTAGCGGGTGCAGATACGCAGTATTTT.

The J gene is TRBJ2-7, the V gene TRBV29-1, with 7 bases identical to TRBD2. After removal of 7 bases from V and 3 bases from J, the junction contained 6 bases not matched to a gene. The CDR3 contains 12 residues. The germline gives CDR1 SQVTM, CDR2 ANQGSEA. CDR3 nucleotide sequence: TGCAGCGCTTGGGCTAGCGGCTACGAGCAGTACTTC. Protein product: CSAWASGYEQYF.

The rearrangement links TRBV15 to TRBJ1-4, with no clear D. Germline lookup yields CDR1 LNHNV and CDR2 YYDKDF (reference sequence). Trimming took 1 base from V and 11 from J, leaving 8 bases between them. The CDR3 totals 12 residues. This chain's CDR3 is CATSRGPEKLFF. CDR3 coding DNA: TGTGCCACCAGCAGAGGTCCGGAGAAACTGTTTTTT.

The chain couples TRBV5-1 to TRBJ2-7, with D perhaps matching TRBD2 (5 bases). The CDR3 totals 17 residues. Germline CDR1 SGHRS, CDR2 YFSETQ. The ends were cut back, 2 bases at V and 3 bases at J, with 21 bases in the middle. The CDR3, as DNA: TGCGCCAGCAGCTTTCGGACTTGGTACCCCCAAAACTACGAGCAGTACTTC. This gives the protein CASSFRTWYPQNYEQYF.

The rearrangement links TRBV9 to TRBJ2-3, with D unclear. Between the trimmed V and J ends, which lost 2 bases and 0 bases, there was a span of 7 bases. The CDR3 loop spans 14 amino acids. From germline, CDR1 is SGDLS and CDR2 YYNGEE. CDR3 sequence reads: CASSVSTSTDTQYF. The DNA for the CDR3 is TGTGCCAGCAGCGTGAGCACTAGCACAGATACGCAGTATTTT.